These 18 T cell receptor beta chains share one sample of origin, sequenced in a study of CD8 T cells in ankylosing spondylitis. Study findings and constraints: Characteristic of ankylosing spondylitis blood, it appeared, was a TCR beta motif comprising about eight highly homologous variants.

TCRdb recomputed calls from the 5' RACE reads with MiXCR, one row per CDR3 protein. The table lists hundreds of thousands of distinct CDR3 sequences, over 9.5% of them singletons. Antigen specificity for these receptors is unknown. The sequenced sample was blood, either unsorted or a sorted T cell fraction (not recorded which). The receptors stem from a male donor with ankylosing spondylitis.

The gene calls are TRBV5-1 and TRBJ1-3; no reliable D call. V shed 3 bases and J shed 0 bases, with 7 bases lying between them. Germline V gene sequence: CDR1 SGHRS, CDR2 YFSETQ. The CDR3 covers 14 residues. The CDR3 is CASSSDFSGNTIYF. CDR3 DNA: TGCGCCAGCAGCTCAGATTTCTCTGGAAACACCATATATTTT.

The V and J genes are TRBV5-1 and TRBJ2-7, with D perhaps TRBD2 (6 bases). The V and J ends lost 2 bases and 5 bases respectively, with 11 bases between them. This CDR3 spans 13 amino acids. In germline, CDR1 is SGHRS, CDR2 YFSETQ. As DNA, the CDR3 is TGCGCCAGCAGCTTCGGGACTCCTGACGAGCAGTACTTC. It codes for CASSFGTPDEQYF. The full variable domain, its missing parts supplied by reference TRBV5-1 and TRBJ2-7, is KAGVTQTPRYLIKTRGQQVTLSCSPISGHRSVSWYQQTPGQGLQFLFEYFSETQRNKGNFPGRFSGRQFSNSRSEMNVSTLELGDSALYLCASSFGTPDEQYFGPGTRLTVT.

This clonotype turned up a few times. J is TRBJ2-7 and V is TRBV7-9; D is unclear. Germline values: CDR1 SEHNR, CDR2 FQNEAQ (reference sequence). V was pared by 1 base and J by 1 base, with 8 bases between. The CDR3 consists of 14 residues. The CDR3, as DNA: TGTGCCAGCAGCTTAGTTGGCACTTCCTACGAGCAGTACTTC. This gives the protein CASSLVGTSYEQYF.

The CDR3 sequence: CAISDGNREVQPQHF. DNA of the CDR3: TGTGCCATCAGTGACGGTAACAGGGAGGTTCAGCCCCAGCATTTT. The chain uses TRBV10-3 and TRBJ1-5, with D possibly being TRBD1 (6 bases). The CDR3 is 15 amino acids. Germline V gives CDR1 ENHRY, CDR2 SYGVKD. V shed 3 bases and J shed 6 bases, with 15 bases lying between them.

J is TRBJ2-7 and V is TRBV27, with 10 bases identical to TRBD1. The V segment lost 5 bases and the J segment 5 bases; nucleotides outside the gene matches: 12. Germline loops: CDR1 MNHEY, CDR2 SMNVEV (reference sequence). The CDR3 consists of 16 residues. CDR3 DNA: TGTGCCAGCAGTCCCTTGACAGGGGGCTTACTGGACGAGCAGTACGTC. This codes for CASSPLTGGLLDEQYV.

The rearrangement uses TRBV10-3 and TRBJ2-3; D call uncertain. The V gene lost 0 bases and the J gene lost 1 base, with 5 bases spanning the gap. This CDR3 is built from 14 residues. From germline, CDR1 is ENHRY and CDR2 SYGVKD. The CDR3 spells CAISESIGTDTQYF. CDR3 nucleotide sequence: TGTGCCATCAGTGAGTCGATAGGCACAGATACGCAGTATTTT.

The chain is built from TRBV20-1 and TRBJ2-2; 11 nucleotides match TRBD1. Germline CDR1 and CDR2: DFQATT and SNEGSKA (reference sequence). The V and J ends lost 3 bases and 7 bases, in that order; junction bases with no gene match: 7. The CDR3 extends over 15 amino acids. The CDR3 is CSASADRGLGGELFF. In DNA, the CDR3 is TGCAGTGCTAGCGCGGACAGGGGGCTTGGCGGGGAGCTGTTTTTT.

This chain joins TRBV18 and TRBJ2-7; unclear D gene. V was shortened by 5 bases and J by 5 bases, with 13 bases between the two germline ends. This CDR3 has 13 amino acids. Germline CDR1 KGHSH, CDR2 LQKENI. Written as DNA, the CDR3 is TGTGCCAGCTCAGGGCTAGTTGGGGACGAGCAGTACTTC. Residues: CASSGLVGDEQYF.

This clonotype has a count of ten or more. The CDR3 DNA is TGTGCCAGCAGCTTAGGCCAGGATGGGACCTACGAGCAGTACGTC. Translated: CASSLGQDGTYEQYV. V is TRBV7-9 and J is TRBJ2-7; D gene unclear. Germline V gene sequence: CDR1 SEHNR, CDR2 FQNEAQ (reference sequence). The CDR3 is 15 amino acids. Trimming pared 1 base from V and 2 bases from J, leaving 12 bases between.

This clonotype has just a few counts. The V call is TRBV20-1, the J call TRBJ1-1, with D maybe TRBD1 (5 bases). Germline V lookup: CDR1 DFQATT, CDR2 SNEGSKA (reference sequence). The CDR3 consists of 15 residues. CDR3 in amino acids: CRAAGRVGWDTEAFF. DNA for the CDR3: TGCAGGGCGGCAGGGAGGGTCGGATGGGACACTGAAGCTTTCTTT.

This clonotype was seen a few times. This sequence joins TRBV12-3 or TRBV12-4 and TRBJ1-4; TRBD1 might be the D (5 bases). The CDR3 runs 15 residues. V was cut by 6 bases and J by 5 bases, with 16 bases left in between. The CDR3 loop reads CASRARDGPNEKLFF. CDR3 DNA: TGTGCCAGCAGGGCCCGGGACGGACCGAATGAAAAACTGTTTTTT.

This clonotype was counted ten times or more. The chain joins TRBV5-1 to TRBJ2-1; D unclear. Germline loops: CDR1 SGHRS, CDR2 YFSETQ. Trimming stripped 1 base from V and 8 bases from J, with 10 bases between. This CDR3 region has 13 residues. CDR3 DNA sequence: TGCGCCAGCAGCTTGCCCAGCACCGATGAGCAGTTCTTC. It yields the protein CASSLPSTDEQFF.

This rearrangement joins TRBV5-1 to TRBJ2-7; D may be TRBD1 (5 bases). Germline CDR1 reads SGHRS; CDR2 reads YFSETQ. Trimming removed 4 bases from V and 3 bases from J, with 17 bases in between. The CDR3 is made up of 15 amino acids. CDR3 DNA sequence: TGCGCCAGCAGCCTAGATGACAGTGCTGGCTACGAGCAGTACGTC. It encodes CASSLDDSAGYEQYV.

As regards this clonotype: This may stem from a read error, because a much larger clone lies one nucleotide away. The chain has TRBV11-3 and TRBJ1-1; D gene ambiguous. This CDR3 contains 12 residues. The germline CDR1 and CDR2 sequences are SGHNT and YENEEA. Trimming stripped 0 bases from V and 4 bases from J, with 3 bases between. CDR3 in amino acids: CASSLEVTEAFF. The CDR3 nucleotides are TGTGCCAGCAGCTTAGAGGTCACTGAAGCTTTCTTT.

This CDR3 is CASSFGLAGVETQYF. DNA of the CDR3: TGTGCCAGCAGCTTTGGGCTAGCGGGAGTTGAGACCCAGTACTTC. The chain links TRBV7-9 to TRBJ2-5; 10 bases fit TRBD2. Germline-derived CDR1 and CDR2 are SEHNR and FQNEAQ (reference sequence). With 3 bases clipped from V and 5 bases from J, the junction kept 6 bases outside the gene matches. There are 15 residues in the CDR3.

The gene calls are TRBV9 and TRBJ1-2, with D unresolved. This CDR3 has 14 amino acids. The germline CDR1 and CDR2 sequences are SGDLS and YYNGEE. Deletions cut 6 bases from V and 6 bases from J, with 18 bases between. The CDR3 protein is CASMSPGRENGYTF. In nucleotides, the CDR3 is TGTGCCAGCATGTCCCCCGGAAGGGAGAATGGCTACACCTTC.

This clonotype was detected a few times. The chain couples TRBV3-1 to TRBJ2-6; D is uncertain. The germline V gene encodes CDR1 LGHDT and CDR2 YNNKEL (reference sequence). Trimming pared 2 bases from V and 4 bases from J, leaving 12 bases between. The length of the CDR3 is 16 residues. DNA for the CDR3: TGTGCCAGCAGCCAAACGACACCTCGAGGGGCCAACGTCCTGACTTTC. Its translation is CASSQTTPRGANVLTF.

The rearrangement joins TRBV20-1 to TRBJ2-5; no clear D gene. Looked up from germline, CDR1 is DFQATT and CDR2 is SNEGSKA (reference sequence). The CDR3 has 14 amino acids. Trimming left V 2 bases short and J 2 bases short, with 12 bases between. The CDR3 DNA sequence: TGCAGTGCTAGAAAACGAGGACCACAAGAGACCCAGTACTTC. Amino acid sequence: CSARKRGPQETQYF.